Listed here is a single T cell receptor beta chain. What it recognizes is unknown. The data derive from a study of cytomegalovirus exposure and HLA in healthy donors. About the study: The use of the same platform for the 110 or so validation repertoires and the 550 to 850 first-cohort repertoires was reported by a later analysis. Findings and caveats of the study: Cytomegalovirus status, reportedly, was diagnosed with high specificity and sensitivity by the classifier. It was about 150 TCR beta chains that were listed as cytomegalovirus-associated. One later analysis, an examination of the 90 to 150 validation repertoires, found that first-cohort TCR clusters tended to co-occur in them.

This CDR3 has 14 residues. The V end lost 4 bases, the J end lost 4 bases, and 10 bases lay between the germline ends. Germline CDR1 is MDHEN and CDR2 is SYDVKM. Here immunoSEQ multiplex PCR was the method, and the copy in TCRdb shows in-frame clones only, minus some. The repertoire holds 97,000 or so clones, with approximately 95% as singletons. Sequencing was done on a sample of PBMCs. The gene calls are TRBV28 and TRBJ2-2; D perhaps matches TRBD2 (6 bases). This sequence originates from a woman younger than 35 in good health and CMV-seronegative. The CDR3 sequence: CASSYRGFTGELFF. In nucleotides, the CDR3 is TGTGCCAGCAGTTATCGGGGGTTCACCGGGGAGCTGTTTTTT.